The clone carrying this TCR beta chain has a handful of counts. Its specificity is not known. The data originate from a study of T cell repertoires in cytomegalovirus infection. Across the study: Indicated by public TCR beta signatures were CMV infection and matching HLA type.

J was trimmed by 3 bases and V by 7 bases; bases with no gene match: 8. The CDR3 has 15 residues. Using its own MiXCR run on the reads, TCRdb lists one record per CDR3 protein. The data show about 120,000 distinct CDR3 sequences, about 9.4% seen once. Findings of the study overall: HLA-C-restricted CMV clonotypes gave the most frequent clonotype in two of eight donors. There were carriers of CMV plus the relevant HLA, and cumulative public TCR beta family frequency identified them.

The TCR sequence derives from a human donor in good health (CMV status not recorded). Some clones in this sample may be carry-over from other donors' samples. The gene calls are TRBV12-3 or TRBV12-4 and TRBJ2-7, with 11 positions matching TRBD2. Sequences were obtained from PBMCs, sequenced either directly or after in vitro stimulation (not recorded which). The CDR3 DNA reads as TGTGCCAGCACCTTACCCGGGACTAGCGGCTACGAGCAGTACTTC. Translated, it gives CASTLPGTSGYEQYF.